This is a list of T cell receptor beta chains from one sample in a study of T-cell reconstitution after alpha-beta-depleted transplantation in children. Each CDR3 protein is one row after TCRdb ran MiXCR on the PCR reads. The table lists 190,000 or so distinct CDR3 sequences, more than 6.5% of them singletons, with about 3% in the top ten. This sample comprised PBMCs from the stem cell graft donor, obtained from the stem cell graft. The origin of the receptors is a human donor who donated a stem cell graft to a child with Wiskott-Aldrich syndrome. CDR3s include the opening cysteine and the closing phenylalanine or tryptophan. A D gene is named only where the DNA matches it firmly. Only part of the rows carry a size: once, few, many, or a class if the clone is expanded.

clone_size: few; v_call: TRBV9; d_call: TRBD1; j_call: TRBJ1-1; cdr3_nt: TGTGCCAGCAGCGTGGGGACAGGGCTTGAAGCTTTCTTT; cdr3_aa: CASSVGTGLEAFF
clone_size: many; v_call: TRBV24-1; d_call: TRBD1; j_call: TRBJ2-1; cdr3_nt: TGTGCCACCTCTGGCCGAGGACAGGGGGGCAGCTCCTACAATGAGCAGTTCTTC; cdr3_aa: CATSGRGQGGSSYNEQFF
clone_size: many; v_call: TRBV29-1; d_call: -; j_call: TRBJ2-7; cdr3_nt: TGCAGCGTCACTGCTACCGAGCAGTACTTC; cdr3_aa: CSVTATEQYF
clone_size: many; v_call: TRBV29-1; d_call: TRBD1; j_call: TRBJ2-1; cdr3_nt: TGCAGCGGTTCCGGGACAGGGGGCATCTATGAGCAGTTCTTC; cdr3_aa: CSGSGTGGIYEQFF
clone_size: many; v_call: TRBV29-1; d_call: TRBD1; j_call: TRBJ1-2; cdr3_nt: TGCAGCGTCTCGCCTACCGCGGACAGGGACTATGGCTACACCTTC; cdr3_aa: CSVSPTADRDYGYTF
clone_size: -; v_call: TRBV28; d_call: -; j_call: TRBJ2-2; cdr3_nt: TGTGCCAGCAGGGATGGGCCTACGAACACCGGGGAGCTGTTTTTT; cdr3_aa: CASRDGPTNTGELFF
clone_size: few; v_call: TRBV5-1; d_call: -; j_call: TRBJ2-5; cdr3_nt: TGCGCCAGCAGCTTGGGCAGGGAACAAGAGACCCAGTACTTC; cdr3_aa: CASSLGREQETQYF
clone_size: many; v_call: TRBV7-2; d_call: -; j_call: TRBJ1-1; cdr3_nt: TGTGCCAGCAGCTTAAAGGGGGGCACTGAAGCTTTCTTT; cdr3_aa: CASSLKGGTEAFF
clone_size: many; v_call: TRBV20-1; d_call: -; j_call: TRBJ1-4; cdr3_nt: TGCAGTGCTCAACTTCGCCTACAGGGAACCTCCGGAAAACTGTTTTTT; cdr3_aa: CSAQLRLQGTSGKLFF
clone_size: many; v_call: TRBV12-3/TRBV12-4; d_call: -; j_call: TRBJ2-5; cdr3_nt: TGTGCCAGCAGTCCGCGGTTGGAGGCGGAGACCCAGTACTTC; cdr3_aa: CASSPRLEAETQYF
clone_size: many; v_call: TRBV12-3/TRBV12-4; d_call: -; j_call: TRBJ2-7; cdr3_nt: TGTGCCAGCAGTTTAAAGCCCTATGGCGAGCAGTACTTC; cdr3_aa: CASSLKPYGEQYF
clone_size: few; v_call: TRBV5-1; d_call: TRBD2; j_call: TRBJ2-7; cdr3_nt: TGCGCCAGCAGCTTGGGGGAGGGGCGACAGAGCTCCTACGAGCAGTACTTC; cdr3_aa: CASSLGEGRQSSYEQYF
clone_size: few; v_call: TRBV20-1; d_call: TRBD1; j_call: TRBJ2-1; cdr3_nt: TGCAGTGCAGACTGGGACAGCACCATCTACAATGAGCAGTTCTTC; cdr3_aa: CSADWDSTIYNEQFF
clone_size: few; v_call: TRBV5-1; d_call: -; j_call: TRBJ2-4; cdr3_nt: TGCGCCAGCAGCGGAGGAGGGCAGGGGGTCAACATTCAGTACTTC; cdr3_aa: CASSGGGQGVNIQYF
clone_size: -; v_call: TRBV7-8; d_call: -; j_call: TRBJ2-7; cdr3_nt: TGTGCCAGCAGCCCGCAGGCGGGGATTCCCTACGAGCAGTACTTC; cdr3_aa: CASSPQAGIPYEQYF
clone_size: few; v_call: TRBV19; d_call: -; j_call: TRBJ1-2; cdr3_nt: TGTGCCAGTAGCCCTTCAGAGACGGCGGGTCAATATGGCTACACCTTC; cdr3_aa: CASSPSETAGQYGYTF
clone_size: many; v_call: TRBV7-6; d_call: -; j_call: TRBJ2-7; cdr3_nt: TGTGCCAGCAGCTTAGCAGGGCCCGGCTACGAGCAGTACTTC; cdr3_aa: CASSLAGPGYEQYF
clone_size: few; v_call: TRBV5-1; d_call: TRBD1; j_call: TRBJ1-2; cdr3_nt: TGCGCCAGCCAGCTCGGGGGACAGGACAACTTTAACTATGGCTACACCTTC; cdr3_aa: CASQLGGQDNFNYGYTF
clone_size: many; v_call: TRBV15; d_call: -; j_call: TRBJ2-5; cdr3_nt: TGTGCCACCGGGGCCTTAAGGGAGACCCAGTACTTC; cdr3_aa: CATGALRETQYF
clone_size: many; v_call: TRBV6-2/TRBV6-3; d_call: -; j_call: TRBJ2-1; cdr3_nt: TGTGCCAGCAGTTCGTCGACAGGTTACACGTCCTACAATGAGCAGTTCTTC; cdr3_aa: CASSSSTGYTSYNEQFF
clone_size: many; v_call: TRBV5-1; d_call: TRBD1; j_call: TRBJ1-1; cdr3_nt: TGCGCCAGCGTGGGGCGACAGGGGGCGAACACTGAAGCTTTCTTT; cdr3_aa: CASVGRQGANTEAFF
clone_size: many; v_call: TRBV6-5; d_call: TRBD1; j_call: TRBJ1-4; cdr3_nt: TGTGCCAGCAGTCGTCCCGGGACAGGGAATTCTAATGAAAAACTGTTTTTT; cdr3_aa: CASSRPGTGNSNEKLFF
clone_size: many; v_call: TRBV6-2/TRBV6-3; d_call: -; j_call: TRBJ1-6; cdr3_nt: TGTGCCAGCAGTTACTCGGATAATTCACCCCTCCACTTT; cdr3_aa: CASSYSDNSPLHF
clone_size: -; v_call: TRBV18; d_call: -; j_call: TRBJ1-5; cdr3_nt: TGTGCCAGCTCACCCCAAGGGGACACCTCATATCAGCCCCAGCATTTT; cdr3_aa: CASSPQGDTSYQPQHF
clone_size: many; v_call: TRBV15; d_call: -; j_call: TRBJ2-5; cdr3_nt: TGTGCCACCAGAAGGGGGGGGTACCAAGAGACCCAGTACTTC; cdr3_aa: CATRRGGYQETQYF
clone_size: many; v_call: TRBV27; d_call: TRBD2; j_call: TRBJ2-1; cdr3_nt: TGTGCCAGCATGCTAGCGGGAGGGCCCTACAATGAGCAGTTCTTC; cdr3_aa: CASMLAGGPYNEQFF
clone_size: many; v_call: TRBV12-3/TRBV12-4; d_call: -; j_call: TRBJ1-1; cdr3_nt: TGTGCCAGCAGTTCTGGGCTCAAGCAAGCTTTCTTT; cdr3_aa: CASSSGLKQAFF
clone_size: many; v_call: TRBV20-1; d_call: TRBD1; j_call: TRBJ1-6; cdr3_nt: TGCAGTGCTAGAGATTTTGTTCAGGACAGGTCTTCACCCCTCCACTTT; cdr3_aa: CSARDFVQDRSSPLHF
clone_size: -; v_call: TRBV11-3; d_call: TRBD1; j_call: TRBJ2-5; cdr3_nt: TGTGCCAGCAGCGTAGCGACAGGGCGGGAGACCCAGTACTTC; cdr3_aa: CASSVATGRETQYF
clone_size: many; v_call: TRBV12-3/TRBV12-4; d_call: -; j_call: TRBJ1-5; cdr3_nt: TGTGCCAGCAGCAAAGATCCGGGAGAAAATCAGCCCCAGCATTTT; cdr3_aa: CASSKDPGENQPQHF
clone_size: many; v_call: TRBV20-1; d_call: TRBD2; j_call: TRBJ2-3; cdr3_nt: TGCAGTGCTGGGCCAGCGGGGCGCACAGATACGCAGTATTTT; cdr3_aa: CSAGPAGRTDTQYF
clone_size: -; v_call: TRBV3-1; d_call: -; j_call: TRBJ2-1; cdr3_nt: TGTGCCAGCAGGGAGTCGAGATACAATGAGCAGTTCTTC; cdr3_aa: CASRESRYNEQFF
clone_size: many; v_call: TRBV20-1; d_call: -; j_call: TRBJ2-7; cdr3_nt: TGCAGTGCTAGCGAGGTCCTCGAGCAGTACTTC; cdr3_aa: CSASEVLEQYF
clone_size: many; v_call: TRBV12-3/TRBV12-4; d_call: -; j_call: TRBJ1-6; cdr3_nt: TGTGCCACGACCCCGGGACGCCCCGGGGATTCACCCCTCCACTTT; cdr3_aa: CATTPGRPGDSPLHF
clone_size: many; v_call: TRBV3-1; d_call: -; j_call: TRBJ1-2; cdr3_nt: TGTGCCAGCAGCCCTCCCAAGACAGTAGACTATGGCTACACCTTC; cdr3_aa: CASSPPKTVDYGYTF
clone_size: many; v_call: TRBV7-2; d_call: TRBD2; j_call: TRBJ2-7; cdr3_nt: TGTGCCAGCAGCCCCCAGTCGCAGCGGGAGTTCTTCCACGAGCAGTACTTC; cdr3_aa: CASSPQSQREFFHEQYF
clone_size: few; v_call: TRBV7-9; d_call: TRBD1; j_call: TRBJ1-1; cdr3_nt: TGTGCCAGCAGCCTGGACAGGTCGGGCACTGAAGCTTTCTTT; cdr3_aa: CASSLDRSGTEAFF
clone_size: many; v_call: TRBV12-3/TRBV12-4; d_call: TRBD2; j_call: TRBJ2-7; cdr3_nt: TGTGCCAGCAGTTTTATCAGCGGGGGGAGCTCCTACGAGCAGTACTTC; cdr3_aa: CASSFISGGSSYEQYF
clone_size: few; v_call: TRBV7-2; d_call: -; j_call: TRBJ1-5; cdr3_nt: TGTGCCAGCAGCTTAGTTCCCGGGAGCAATCAGCCCCAGCATTTT; cdr3_aa: CASSLVPGSNQPQHF
clone_size: few; v_call: TRBV20-1; d_call: TRBD2; j_call: TRBJ2-1; cdr3_nt: TGCAGTGCTAGCGCCTCTATATCGACTAGCGAAAATGAGCAGTTCTTC; cdr3_aa: CSASASISTSENEQFF
clone_size: many; v_call: TRBV7-2; d_call: TRBD1; j_call: TRBJ2-4; cdr3_nt: TGTGCCAGCAGCTTGGACAGGGGCGGAAACATTCAGTACTTC; cdr3_aa: CASSLDRGGNIQYF
clone_size: -; v_call: TRBV27; d_call: TRBD2; j_call: TRBJ2-2; cdr3_nt: TGTGCCAGCAGTTTATCGCCATGGACAGCGTTACCTAGCGGGAGAGGCACCGGGGAGCTGTTTTTT; cdr3_aa: CASSLSPWTALPSGRGTGELFF
clone_size: many; v_call: TRBV7-2; d_call: -; j_call: TRBJ1-2; cdr3_nt: TGTGCCAGCAGCCCCCGACAGTCACCTTACTATGGCTACACCTTC; cdr3_aa: CASSPRQSPYYGYTF
clone_size: many; v_call: TRBV12-3/TRBV12-4; d_call: TRBD2; j_call: TRBJ2-7; cdr3_nt: TGTGCCAGCAGTTGGGGACTAGCGGAGTACTCCTACGAGCAGTACTTC; cdr3_aa: CASSWGLAEYSYEQYF
clone_size: many; v_call: TRBV27; d_call: -; j_call: TRBJ2-6; cdr3_nt: TGTGCCAGCAGTTTATCGCTCATCAGGAGCTCTGGGGCCAACGTCCTGACTTTC; cdr3_aa: CASSLSLIRSSGANVLTF